The rows below give T cell receptor beta chains drawn from one sample of a study of T cells in localized non-small cell lung cancer. The data were produced by immunoSEQ multiplex PCR, yet TCRdb's version contains in-frame clones alone and is incomplete. The sample lists approximately 63,000 clones, 70% to 90% occurring once. Sequences were derived from peripheral blood, sampled before any cancer treatment. Every receptor here comes from a man aged 40 to 70 with stage I squamous cell lung carcinoma. CDR3s include the opening cysteine and the closing phenylalanine or tryptophan. Each record gives: J gene, clone size, V gene, D gene, CDR3 DNA, CDR3 protein. The D gene is left open where the match is weak. Clone size appears in some rows only: once, few, many, or a class for an expanded clone.

TRBJ2-3	NA	TRBV19	NA	TGTGCCAGTAGTATAGTGGGTAGCACAGATACGCAGTATTTT	CASSIVGSTDTQYF
TRBJ2-1	once	TRBV7-3	TRBD2	TGTGCCAGCAGTCCAAGCGGGAGAAATGAGCAGTTCTTC	CASSPSGRNEQFF
TRBJ1-1	NA	TRBV7-9	NA	TGTGCCAGCAGCTCCCTTAGACAGCAGCGTGAAGCTTTCTTT	CASSSLRQQREAFF
TRBJ1-1	NA	TRBV30	NA	TGTGCCTGGAGTCTCCCTTCGCCGAACACTGAAGCTTTCTTT	CAWSLPSPNTEAFF
TRBJ2-3	NA	TRBV11-2	NA	TGTGCCAGCAGCTTCTCAACTAGCACAGATACGCAGTATTTT	CASSFSTSTDTQYF
TRBJ2-7	NA	TRBV7-2	NA	TGTGCCAGCAGCTTAGGGACGGGATCGGGGGAGCAGTACTTC	CASSLGTGSGEQYF
TRBJ2-2	NA	TRBV14	NA	TGTGCCAGCAGCCCCACGGCCGGGGAGCTGTTTTTT	CASSPTAGELFF
TRBJ2-3	NA	TRBV5-1	TRBD2	TGCGCCAGCAGCTATATAGCGGGAGAGGGGGGCACAGATACGCAGTATTTT	CASSYIAGEGGTDTQYF
TRBJ2-7	NA	TRBV18	TRBD2	TGTGCCAGCTCAGGGACTAGCGGATCCTACGAGCAGTACTTC	CASSGTSGSYEQYF
TRBJ1-3	once	TRBV11-2	NA	TGTGCCAGCAGCTTATGGGCGTTGCCGAGCTCTGGAAACACCATATATTTT	CASSLWALPSSGNTIYF
TRBJ2-2	NA	TRBV5-5	NA	TGTGCCAGCAGCTGGAGTCCGGGGTCGAACACCGGGGAGCTGTTTTTT	CASSWSPGSNTGELFF
TRBJ2-1	NA	TRBV7-2	TRBD2	TGTGCCAGCACCTCCGGGACTAGCAATTATAATGAGCAGTTCTTC	CASTSGTSNYNEQFF
TRBJ2-7	NA	TRBV18	TRBD2	TGTGCCACGCTGGCTAGCGGGGACGGAGAGCAGTACTTC	CATLASGDGEQYF
TRBJ1-5	NA	TRBV11-2	NA	TGTGCCAGCAGCTTAGGGGTACAGTCTAATAGCAATCAGCCCCAGCATTTT	CASSLGVQSNSNQPQHF
TRBJ2-7	NA	TRBV11-2	NA	TGTGCCAGCAGCTTAGGGACAGTAAGCGGATACGAGCAGTACTTC	CASSLGTVSGYEQYF
TRBJ2-5	NA	TRBV27	TRBD1	TGTGCCAGCAGTTTATCCCGACAGGGGGCCCTGGAGACCCAGTACTTC	CASSLSRQGALETQYF
TRBJ1-4	NA	TRBV5-6	TRBD1	TGTGCCAGCAGCGGACAGGGGGAGGCCGAAAAACTGTTTTTT	CASSGQGEAEKLFF
TRBJ2-3	NA	TRBV9	TRBD1	TGTGCCAGCAGCGACAGGACAGGGTGGAGCACAGATACGCAGTATTTT	CASSDRTGWSTDTQYF
TRBJ1-1	NA	TRBV10-1	NA	TGCGCCAGCAGCCTACACAGGGAGACTGAAGCTTTCTTT	CASSLHRETEAFF
TRBJ2-3	NA	TRBV5-1	NA	TGCGCCAGCAGCTTGGTACCTTTTCCAGATACGCAGTATTTT	CASSLVPFPDTQYF
TRBJ2-1	NA	TRBV4-3	TRBD2	TGCGCCAGCAGCCAAGAGAAGATTAGCGGGGCCCCACCACGCAATGAGCAGTTCTTC	CASSQEKISGAPPRNEQFF
TRBJ2-1	NA	TRBV27	TRBD1	TGTGCCAGCAGTTTATCACCGGGACAGTTTCGCCATGAGCAGTTCTTC	CASSLSPGQFRHEQFF
TRBJ2-7	NA	TRBV27	NA	TGTGCCAGCAGTCTTAGCTGGCGGATCTTGGCCGAGCAGTACTTC	CASSLSWRILAEQYF